This entry lists 21 T cell receptor beta chains sequenced from one sample in a study of beta chain features in type 1 diabetes. The antigens these receptors bind are not known. Findings and limits, study-wide: Across all four CD4+ subsets, people with type 1 diabetes showed modestly shorter TCRB CDR3s.

Every bit of the isolated RNA underwent reverse transcription, so sequencing read expressed TCRB transcripts. Only in-frame clones appear in the TCRdb table, and some are missing; sequencing was by immunoSEQ multiplex PCR. This table has under 300,000 clones, 16% appearing once. The sequenced material came from naive CD4+ T cells from blood. These receptors all come from a man younger than 45 with type 1 diabetes.

There are a few counts of this clone. The chain employs TRBV29-1 and TRBJ2-6; D is possibly TRBD1 (5 bases). V was cut by 4 bases and J by 4 bases, with 20 bases left in between. CDR3 length: 17 amino acids. CDR1 SQVTM and CDR2 ANQGSEA come from the germline V gene. The CDR3 DNA reads TGCAGCGTTGCAGGGCAAAGGGGAACTCTGGGGGCCAACGTCCTGACTTTC. Protein sequence: CSVAGQRGTLGANVLTF.

The chain recombines TRBV29-1 with TRBJ2-1; TRBD1 matches at 8 bases. CDR3 length: 14 amino acids. The ends lost 6 bases at V and 2 bases at J; junction bases unmatched: 6. Looked up from germline, CDR1 is SQVTM and CDR2 is ANQGSEA. The CDR3 DNA reads as TGCAGCGTCGTATACAGGGGGGCCTACAATGAGCAGTTCTTC. Translating it yields CSVVYRGAYNEQFF.

This clone was seen a handful of times. V and J are TRBV30 and TRBJ2-1, with 7 bases that match TRBD2. The germline CDR1 and CDR2 sequences are GTSNPN and SVGIG (reference sequence). The ends lost 1 base at V and 8 bases at J; junction bases unmatched: 14. The CDR3 sequence is 16 residues long. CDR3 in amino acids: CAWSGGFAGDGDEQFF. The CDR3 DNA follows: TGTGCCTGGAGTGGGGGATTTGCGGGAGATGGGGATGAGCAGTTCTTC.

There are a few counts of this clone. V is TRBV7-2 and J is TRBJ2-3; D gene ambiguous. The V end lost 5 bases, the J end lost 0 bases, and 12 bases lay between the germline ends. Germline values: CDR1 SGHTA, CDR2 FQGNSA. The CDR3 extends over 15 amino acids. CDR3 bases: TGTGCCAGCAGCCGAGGACGGCCGAGCACAGATACGCAGTATTTT. It is translated as CASSRGRPSTDTQYF.

This clone was detected only a few times. This rearrangement joins TRBV30 to TRBJ1-1, with D possibly being TRBD1 (5 bases). The CDR3 loop spans 14 amino acids. CDR1 and CDR2 (germline): GTSNPN, SVGIG (reference sequence). V lost 1 base and J lost 3, with 12 bases in between. The CDR3 is CAWSAAGLHTEAFF. The CDR3 region has the DNA TGTGCCTGGAGTGCAGCAGGGCTACACACTGAAGCTTTCTTT.

This clone showed up just a few times. The gene calls are TRBV29-1 and TRBJ1-5; no clear D. The germline V gene has CDR1 SQVTM and CDR2 ANQGSEA. The CDR3 has 13 residues. Deletions cut 6 bases from V and 1 base from J, with 10 bases between. In DNA, the CDR3 is TGCAGCGTCCAAACCCAGAGCAATCAGCCCCAGCATTTT. Translated: CSVQTQSNQPQHF.

This chain joins TRBV30 and TRBJ1-1; no definite D call. Trimming took off 1 base at V and 2 bases at J, with 2 bases between the two ends. CDR3 size: 11 residues. Germline CDR1 GTSNPN, CDR2 SVGIG (reference sequence). CDR3 in DNA: TGTGCCTGGAGTGACAACACTGAAGCTTTCTTT. Translated: CAWSDNTEAFF.

This sequence joins TRBV30 and TRBJ2-7, with 7 bases matching TRBD1. The CDR3 is 14 amino acids. With 1 base clipped from V and 6 bases from J, the junction kept 9 bases outside the gene matches. Germline CDR1 is GTSNPN and CDR2 is SVGIG (reference sequence). The CDR3 coding sequence is TGTGCCTGGAGTGCTCGGGACAGAGATGGCGAGCAGTACTTC. It yields the protein CAWSARDRDGEQYF.

V usage is TRBV28 and J usage is TRBJ2-4; D gene ambiguous. From germline, CDR1 is MDHEN and CDR2 SYDVKM. V was shortened by 6 bases and J by 8 bases, with 11 bases between the two germline ends. The CDR3 is 12 residues long. The CDR3 spells CASRAARYIQYF. The CDR3 coding sequence is TGTGCCAGCAGGGCCGCTAGGTACATTCAGTACTTC.

Written as DNA, the CDR3 is TGTGCCATCAGTGAGTCCGCAGGGTACGAGACCCAGTACTTC. It encodes CAISESAGYETQYF. V usage is TRBV10-3 and J usage is TRBJ2-5, with D maybe TRBD1 (5 bases). The CDR3 is made up of 14 amino acids. Germline V gene data show CDR1 as ENHRY and CDR2 as SYGVKD. Trimming pared 0 bases from V and 5 bases from J, leaving 10 bases between.

V is TRBV6-6 and J is TRBJ2-1; D not resolved. Germline V gene data show CDR1 as MNHNY and CDR2 as SVGAGI (reference sequence). Trimming shortened V by 8 bases and J by 4 bases, and 15 bases separated the two germline ends. The CDR3 runs to 14 residues. The CDR3 sequence is CASERTRQYNEQFF. The CDR3 DNA reads as TGTGCCAGCGAAAGGACCCGTCAGTACAATGAGCAGTTCTTC.

This clone came up a few times. The chain joins TRBV10-3 to TRBJ2-1; no clear D. Trimming took 2 bases from V and 8 from J, leaving 13 bases between them. CDR3 size: 14 residues. The germline CDR1 and CDR2 sequences are ENHRY and SYGVKD. CDR3 in DNA: TGTGCCATCAGTGAGCCCCGACCCGAGGATGAGCAGTTCTTC. Amino acids: CAISEPRPEDEQFF.

The sample holds a few counts of this clone. V is TRBV20-1 and J is TRBJ2-3, with 8 bases fitting TRBD2. The germline V gene has CDR1 DFQATT and CDR2 SNEGSKA (reference sequence). Trimming removed 5 bases from V and 8 bases from J; junction bases left unmatched: 3. The CDR3 extends over 11 amino acids. The CDR3, as DNA: TGCAGTGCTGGTAGCGGGACTACGCAGTATTTT. It yields the protein CSAGSGTTQYF.

CDR3 in amino acids: CASSFPGAYNEQFF. CDR3 DNA sequence: TGTGCCAGCAGCTTCCCGGGAGCCTACAATGAGCAGTTCTTC. This chain connects TRBV7-2 to TRBJ2-1, with D perhaps TRBD2 (6 bases). CDR3 size: 14 residues. Trimming shortened V by 3 bases and J by 2 bases, and 8 bases separated the two germline ends. The germline gives CDR1 SGHTA, CDR2 FQGNSA. Drawing the rest from reference TRBV7-2 and TRBJ2-1, the complete variable domain is GAGVSQSPSNKVTEKGKDVELRCDPISGHTALYWYRQSLGQGLEFLIYFQGNSAPDKSGLPSDRFSAERTGGSVSTLTIQRTQQEDSAVYLCASSFPGAYNEQFFGPGTRLTVL.

The rearrangement links TRBV27 to TRBJ2-5; D perhaps matches TRBD2 (5 bases). Germline V CDR1 and CDR2: MNHEY, SMNVEV (reference sequence). This CDR3 spans 13 amino acids. V was pared by 6 bases and J by 5 bases, with 13 bases between. The CDR3 spells CASRPGERETQYF. CDR3 coding DNA: TGTGCCAGCAGACCCGGGGAGAGGGAGACCCAGTACTTC.

This chain uses TRBV18 with TRBJ2-7, with 8 bases matching TRBD1. The V gene's germline CDR1 is KGHSH and CDR2 LQKENI. V was clipped by 0 bases and J by 3 bases; unmatched bases: 1. This CDR3 is 14 amino acids long. CDR3 in DNA: TGTGCCAGCTCACCACCGGGACAGGACTACGAGCAGTACTTC. Translated, it gives CASSPPGQDYEQYF. Variable domain in full (rest from reference TRBV18 and TRBJ2-7): NAGVMQNPRHLVRRRGQEARLRCSPMKGHSHVYWYRQLPEEGLKFMVYLQKENIIDESGMPKERFSAEFPKEGPSILRIQQVVRGDSAAYFCASSPPGQDYEQYFGPGTRLTVT.

In its sample, this clone was seen a few times. J is TRBJ2-4 and V is TRBV15, with 9 positions matching TRBD2. V gave up 7 bases and J gave up 8 bases; unmatched junction bases: 6. The CDR3 sequence is 13 residues long. Germline V CDR1 and CDR2: LNHNV, YYDKDF (reference sequence). The CDR3 spells CATTASGKDIQYF. Written as DNA, the CDR3 is TGTGCCACCACGGCTAGCGGGAAAGACATTCAGTACTTC.

This clone has a handful of counts. V gene TRBV27 combines with J gene TRBJ2-2, with 9 bases identical to TRBD2. CDR3 length equals 16 residues. Germline CDR1 and CDR2: MNHEY and SMNVEV (reference sequence). The trim removed 2 bases at V and 4 bases at J, leaving 5 bases unmatched. The CDR3 sequence is CASSLRSLAGTGELFF. In DNA form, the CDR3 reads TGTGCCAGCAGTTTAAGGTCACTAGCGGGCACCGGGGAGCTGTTTTTT.

Here the CDR3 DNA reads TGTGCCATCAGTGAGGAAACAGGGGGCCGTGGTACAGATACGCAGTATTTT. This gives the protein CAISEETGGRGTDTQYF. V is TRBV10-3 and J is TRBJ2-3; 9 nucleotides agree with TRBD1. This CDR3 has 17 amino acids. J gave up 3 bases and V 2 bases, and 9 bases lay outside the gene matches. CDR1 is ENHRY, CDR2 SYGVKD, per germline.

This clone appeared a few times. The genes are TRBV29-1 and TRBJ2-7; a weak D match, TRBD1 (5 bases). The CDR3 covers 13 residues. With 1 base removed from V and 6 bases from J, the gap between germline ends came to 13 bases. From germline, CDR1 is SQVTM and CDR2 ANQGSEA. CDR3 sequence reads: CSVEVAADSEQYF. The CDR3 DNA reads TGCAGCGTTGAAGTGGCGGCAGACAGCGAGCAGTACTTC.

The gene calls are TRBV5-4 and TRBJ1-4, with D uncertain. Germline V gives CDR1 SGHNT, CDR2 YYREEE (reference sequence). The V gene lost 2 bases and the J gene lost 2 bases, with 10 bases spanning the gap. This CDR3 has 15 amino acids. CDR3 loop: CASSFNGETNEKLFF. The CDR3 DNA follows: TGTGCCAGCAGCTTTAACGGGGAGACTAATGAAAAACTGTTTTTT.